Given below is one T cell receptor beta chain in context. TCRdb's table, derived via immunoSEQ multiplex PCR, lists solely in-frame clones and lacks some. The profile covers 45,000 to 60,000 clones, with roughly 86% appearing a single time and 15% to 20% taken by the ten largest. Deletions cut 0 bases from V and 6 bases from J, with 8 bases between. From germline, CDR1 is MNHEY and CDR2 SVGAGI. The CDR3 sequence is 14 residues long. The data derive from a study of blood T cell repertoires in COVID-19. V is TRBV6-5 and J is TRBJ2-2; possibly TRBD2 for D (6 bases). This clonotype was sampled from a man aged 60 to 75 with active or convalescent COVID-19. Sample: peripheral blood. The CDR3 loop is CASSYSEGPGELFF. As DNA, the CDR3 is TGTGCCAGCAGTTACTCGGAGGGACCCGGGGAGCTGTTTTTT.